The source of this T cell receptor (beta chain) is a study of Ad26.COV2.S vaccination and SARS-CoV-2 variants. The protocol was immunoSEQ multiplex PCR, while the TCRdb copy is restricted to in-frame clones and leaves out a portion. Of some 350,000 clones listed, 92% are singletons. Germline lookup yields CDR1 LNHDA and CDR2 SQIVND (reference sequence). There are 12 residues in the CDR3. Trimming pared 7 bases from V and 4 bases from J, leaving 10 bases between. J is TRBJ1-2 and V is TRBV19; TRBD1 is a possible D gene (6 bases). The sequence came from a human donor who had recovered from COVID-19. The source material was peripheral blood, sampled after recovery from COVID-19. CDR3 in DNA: TGTGCCAGTAAAGGACAGCCCTATGGCTACACCTTC. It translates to CASKGQPYGYTF. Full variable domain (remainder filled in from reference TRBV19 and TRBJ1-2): DGGITQSPKYLFRKEGQNVTLSCEQNLNHDAMYWYRQDPGQGLRLIYYSQIVNDFQKGDIAEGYSVSREKKESFPLTVTSAQKNPTAFYLCASKGQPYGYTFGSGTRLTVV.